This T cell receptor beta chain was identified during a study of blood T cell repertoires in COVID-19. Study details: COVID-19 samples from acute and convalescent phases originated in the United States, Italy and Spain. T cells, B-cell-depleted T cells, or PBMCs supplied cDNA or gDNA.

Authors' methods: Estimation of nucleated cell counts was performed using reference gene primer amplification. Libraries were prepared by immunoSEQ multiplex PCR; TCRdb keeps only in-frame clonotypes and omits some of them. D and trimming come from the DNA, and the V and J calls and clone size come from that table. The table has some 120,000 clones, approximately 82% seen once. This CDR3 has 15 amino acids. From germline, CDR1 is SNHLY and CDR2 FYNNEI. Deletions cut 5 bases from V and 4 bases from J, with 14 bases between. Sequenced input: peripheral blood. This clonotype was sampled from a woman in her 50s with acute or convalescent COVID-19. J is TRBJ1-4 and V is TRBV2, with D possibly matching TRBD1 (6 bases). CDR3 amino acids: CASSYDRGNNEKLFF. CDR3 nucleotide sequence: TGTGCCAGCAGTTACGATAGGGGGAATAATGAAAAACTGTTTTTT.